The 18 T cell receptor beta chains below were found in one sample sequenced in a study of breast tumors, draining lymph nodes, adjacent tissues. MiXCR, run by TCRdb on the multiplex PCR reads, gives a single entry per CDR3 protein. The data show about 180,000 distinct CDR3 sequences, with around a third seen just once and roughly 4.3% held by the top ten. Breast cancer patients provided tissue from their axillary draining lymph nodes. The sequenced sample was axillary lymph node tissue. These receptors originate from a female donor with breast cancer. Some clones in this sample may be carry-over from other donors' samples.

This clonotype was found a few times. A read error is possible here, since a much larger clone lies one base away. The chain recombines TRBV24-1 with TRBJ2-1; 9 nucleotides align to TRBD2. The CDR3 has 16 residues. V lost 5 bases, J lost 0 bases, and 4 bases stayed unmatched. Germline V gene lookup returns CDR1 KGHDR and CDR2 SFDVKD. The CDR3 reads CATSGAGGSSYNEQFF. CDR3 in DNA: TGTGCCACCAGTGGGGCGGGAGGGAGCTCCTACAATGAGCAGTTCTTC.

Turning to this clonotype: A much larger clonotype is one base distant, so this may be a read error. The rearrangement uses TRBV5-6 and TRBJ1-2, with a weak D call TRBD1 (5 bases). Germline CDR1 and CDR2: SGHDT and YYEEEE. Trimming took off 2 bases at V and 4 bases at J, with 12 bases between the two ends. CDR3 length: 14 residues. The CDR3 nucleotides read TGTGCCAGCAGCTTTAGGGCAGGGCTCTATGGCTACACCTTC. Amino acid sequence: CASSFRAGLYGYTF.

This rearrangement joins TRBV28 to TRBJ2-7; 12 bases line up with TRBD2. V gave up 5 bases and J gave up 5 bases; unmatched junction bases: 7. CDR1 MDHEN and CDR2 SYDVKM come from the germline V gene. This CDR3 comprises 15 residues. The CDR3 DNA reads TGTGCCAGCAGTCTCGGACTAGCGGGAAGGAACGAGCAGTACTTC. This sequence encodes CASSLGLAGRNEQYF.

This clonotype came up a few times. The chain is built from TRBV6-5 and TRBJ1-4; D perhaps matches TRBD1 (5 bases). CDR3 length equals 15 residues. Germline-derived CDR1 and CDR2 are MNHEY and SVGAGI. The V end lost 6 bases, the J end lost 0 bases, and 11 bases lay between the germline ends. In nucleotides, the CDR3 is TGTGCCAGCAGCCCCGACAGTCCAACTAATGAAAAACTGTTTTTT. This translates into CASSPDSPTNEKLFF.

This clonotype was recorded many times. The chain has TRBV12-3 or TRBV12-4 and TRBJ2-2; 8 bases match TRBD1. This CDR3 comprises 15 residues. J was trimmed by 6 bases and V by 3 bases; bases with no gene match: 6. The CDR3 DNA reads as TGTGCCAGCAGTTTCCGGACAGGGTGGCCCGGGGAGCTGTTTTTT. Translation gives CASSFRTGWPGELFF.

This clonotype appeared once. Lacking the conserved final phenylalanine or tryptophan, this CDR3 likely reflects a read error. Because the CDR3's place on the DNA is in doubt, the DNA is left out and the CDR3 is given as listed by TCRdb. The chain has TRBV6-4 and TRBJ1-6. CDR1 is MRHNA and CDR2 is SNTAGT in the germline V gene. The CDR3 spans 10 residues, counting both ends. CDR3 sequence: CASSDTNSQQ.

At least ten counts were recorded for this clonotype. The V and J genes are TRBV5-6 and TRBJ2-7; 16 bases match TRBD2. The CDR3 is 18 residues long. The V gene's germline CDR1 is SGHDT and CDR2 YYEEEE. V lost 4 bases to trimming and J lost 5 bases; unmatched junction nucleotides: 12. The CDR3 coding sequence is TGTGCCAGCAGCATAGGGACTAGCGGGGGGGCCTTCACCAACGAGCAGTACTTC. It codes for CASSIGTSGGAFTNEQYF.

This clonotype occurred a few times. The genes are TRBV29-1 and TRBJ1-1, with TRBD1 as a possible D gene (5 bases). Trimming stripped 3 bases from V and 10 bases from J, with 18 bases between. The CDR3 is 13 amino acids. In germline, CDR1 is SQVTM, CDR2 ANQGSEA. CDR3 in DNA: TGCAGCGTTGACCCGGCCGGACCGGGGGTAGCTTTCTTT. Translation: CSVDPAGPGVAFF.

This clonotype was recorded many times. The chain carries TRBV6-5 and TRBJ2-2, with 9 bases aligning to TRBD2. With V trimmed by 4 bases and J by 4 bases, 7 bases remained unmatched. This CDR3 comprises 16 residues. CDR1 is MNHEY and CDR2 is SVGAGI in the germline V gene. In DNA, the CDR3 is TGTGCCAGCAGTTCACTGGCGGGAGGGTTCACCGGGGAGCTGTTTTTT. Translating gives CASSSLAGGFTGELFF.

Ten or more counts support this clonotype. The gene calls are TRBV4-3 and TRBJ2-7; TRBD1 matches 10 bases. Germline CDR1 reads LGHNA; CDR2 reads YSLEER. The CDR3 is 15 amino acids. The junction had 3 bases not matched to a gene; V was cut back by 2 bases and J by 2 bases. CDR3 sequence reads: CASSQKGQGPYEQYF. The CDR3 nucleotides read TGCGCCAGCAGCCAAAAGGGACAGGGGCCCTACGAGCAGTACTTC.

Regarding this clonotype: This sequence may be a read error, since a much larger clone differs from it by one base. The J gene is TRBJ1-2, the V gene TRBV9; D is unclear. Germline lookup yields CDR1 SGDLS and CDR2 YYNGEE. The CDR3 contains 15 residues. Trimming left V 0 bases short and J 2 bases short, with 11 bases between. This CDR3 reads CASSVVPGSNYGYTF. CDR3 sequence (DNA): TGTGCCAGCAGCGTAGTCCCTGGTTCGAACTATGGCTACACCTTC.

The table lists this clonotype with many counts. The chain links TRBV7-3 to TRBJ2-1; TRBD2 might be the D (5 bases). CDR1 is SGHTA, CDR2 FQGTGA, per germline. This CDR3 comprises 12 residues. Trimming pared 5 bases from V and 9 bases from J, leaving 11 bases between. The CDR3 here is CASSIPRGEQFF. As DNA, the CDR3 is TGTGCCAGCAGCATCCCCCGGGGTGAGCAGTTCTTC.

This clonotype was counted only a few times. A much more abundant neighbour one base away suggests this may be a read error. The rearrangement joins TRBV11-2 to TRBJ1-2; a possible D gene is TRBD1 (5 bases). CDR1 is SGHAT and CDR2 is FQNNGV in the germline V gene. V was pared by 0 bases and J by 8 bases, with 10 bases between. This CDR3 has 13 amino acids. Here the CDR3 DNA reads TGTGCCAGCAGCTTAGATCCAGGGACGGGCTACACCTTC. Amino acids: CASSLDPGTGYTF.

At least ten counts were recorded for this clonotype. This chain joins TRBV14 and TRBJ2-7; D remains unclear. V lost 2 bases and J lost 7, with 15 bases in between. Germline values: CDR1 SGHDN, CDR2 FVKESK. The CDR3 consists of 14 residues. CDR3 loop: CASSQSVTTFEQYF. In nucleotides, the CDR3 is TGTGCCAGCAGCCAAAGTGTAACTACGTTTGAGCAGTACTTC. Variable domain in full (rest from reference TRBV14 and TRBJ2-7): EAGVTQFPSHSVIEKGQTVTLRCDPISGHDNLYWYRRVMGKEIKFLLHFVKESKQDESGMPNNRFLAERTGGTYSTLKVQPAELEDSGVYFCASSQSVTTFEQYFGPGTRLTVT.

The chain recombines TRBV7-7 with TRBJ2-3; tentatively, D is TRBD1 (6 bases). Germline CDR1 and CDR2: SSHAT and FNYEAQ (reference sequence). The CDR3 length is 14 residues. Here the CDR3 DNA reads TGTGCTAGAGGGTTTCTACAGGGAATAGATACGCAGTATTTT. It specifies CARGFLQGIDTQYF.

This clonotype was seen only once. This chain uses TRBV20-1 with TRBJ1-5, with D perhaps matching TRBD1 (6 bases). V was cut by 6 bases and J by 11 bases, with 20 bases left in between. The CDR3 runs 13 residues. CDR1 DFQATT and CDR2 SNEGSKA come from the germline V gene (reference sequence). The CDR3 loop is CSARGGGQETQHF. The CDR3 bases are TGCAGTGCCAGGGGAGGGGGTCAAGAGACCCAGCATTTT.

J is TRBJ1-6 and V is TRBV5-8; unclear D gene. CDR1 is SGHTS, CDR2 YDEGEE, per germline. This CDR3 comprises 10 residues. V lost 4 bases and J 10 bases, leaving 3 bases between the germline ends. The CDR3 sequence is CASSQSPLHF. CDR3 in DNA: TGTGCCAGCAGCCAGTCACCCCTCCACTTT.

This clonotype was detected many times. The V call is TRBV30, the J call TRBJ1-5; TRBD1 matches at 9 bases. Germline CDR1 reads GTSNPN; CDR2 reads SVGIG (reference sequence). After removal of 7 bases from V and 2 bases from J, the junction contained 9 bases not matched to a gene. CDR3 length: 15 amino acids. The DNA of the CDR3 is TGTGCCTCAGGGACAGGGATAGTCGGCAATCAGCCCCAGCATTTT. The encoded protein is CASGTGIVGNQPQHF. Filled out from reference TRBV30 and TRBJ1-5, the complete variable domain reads SQTIHQWPATLVQPVGSPLSLECTVEGTSNPNLYWYRQAAGRGLQLLFYSVGIGQISSEVPQNLSASRPQDRQFILSSKKLLLSDSGFYLCASGTGIVGNQPQHFGDGTRLSIL.